The 9 T cell receptor beta chains given below trace back to one sample, sequenced in a study of radiation and T cells in renal cell carcinoma. Time point meaning: blood 4 weeks post-SBRT, at nephrectomy. The treatment was: 15 Gy SBRT to primary tumor, nephrectomy 4 weeks later. The assay was immunoSEQ multiplex PCR, and TCRdb's table has in-frame clones only and misses some. The repertoire holds tens of thousands of clones, roughly 80% seen once, with 30% to 35% in the top ten. The sequenced sample was blood, obtained from a patient whose treatment included radiotherapy and nephrectomy. These receptor sequences come from a man aged 55 to 70 with renal cell carcinoma.

The V gene is TRBV5-5, the J gene TRBJ2-5; TRBD1 agrees at 8 bases. This CDR3 comprises 15 residues. V shed 0 bases and J 1 base; nucleotides not matched to a gene: 2. Germline V gives CDR1 SGHKS, CDR2 YYEKEE (reference sequence). This CDR3 reads CASSLGTGPQETQYF. CDR3 in DNA: TGTGCCAGCAGCTTGGGGACAGGGCCCCAAGAGACCCAGTACTTC. Combining the CDR3 with reference TRBV5-5 and TRBJ2-5 gives the whole variable domain DAGVTQSPTHLIKTRGQQVTLRCSPISGHKSVSWYQQVLGQGPQFIFQYYEKEERGRGNFPDRFSARQFPNYSSELNVNALLLGDSALYLCASSLGTGPQETQYFGPGTRLLVL.

This clone was seen only a few times. This chain uses TRBV19 with TRBJ2-1, with D perhaps given as TRBD1 or TRBD2 (5 bases each). Between the trimmed V and J ends, which lost 6 bases and 4 bases, there was a span of 10 bases. Germline CDR1 and CDR2: LNHDA and SQIVND (reference sequence). The length of the CDR3 is 13 residues. CDR3 bases: TGTGCCAGTAGACCGGGACCATACAATGAGCAGTTCTTC. This codes for CASRPGPYNEQFF.

The V and J genes are TRBV9 and TRBJ2-3; 9 bases fit TRBD2. V shed 2 bases, J shed 4 bases, and the junction held 8 bases outside the gene matches. Germline CDR1 reads SGDLS; CDR2 reads YYNGEE. The CDR3 spans 16 residues. Written as DNA, the CDR3 is TGTGCCAGCAGCGTTAATCCGGGCGGGAGGGCAGATACGCAGTATTTT. Protein sequence: CASSVNPGGRADTQYF.

CDR3 sequence reads: CASRLAHPRGTNEKLFF. The CDR3 nucleotides are TGTGCAAGTCGCTTAGCGCATCCCAGGGGGACTAATGAAAAACTGTTTTTT. This chain links TRBV12-2 with TRBJ1-4; the table's D gene call, TRBD1, was not cross checked with the DNA. TRBV12-2 is a pseudogene. The CDR3 has 17 residues.

This chain links TRBV2 with TRBJ2-1; the match to TRBD2 covers 13 bases. Losses at the gene ends were 5 bases for V and 8 bases for J; bases not matched to a gene: 3. Germline V lookup: CDR1 SNHLY, CDR2 FYNNEI. The CDR3 is 14 amino acids. CDR3 amino acids: CASSRTSGSYEQFF. CDR3 DNA sequence: TGTGCCAGCAGTCGGACTAGCGGGAGCTATGAGCAGTTCTTC.

The V gene is TRBV19, the J gene TRBJ2-5; 14 positions match TRBD2. Looked up from germline, CDR1 is LNHDA and CDR2 is SQIVND (reference sequence). V dropped 1 base and J dropped 7; count of bases not matched to a gene: 11. The CDR3 has 18 residues. The CDR3 protein is CASSIVGGLAGDGATQYF. The CDR3 nucleotides read TGTGCCAGTAGTATAGTGGGGGGACTAGCGGGAGACGGAGCGACCCAGTACTTC.

The rearrangement joins TRBV18 to TRBJ2-5; possibly TRBD2 for D (5 bases). The length of the CDR3 is 13 residues. V was trimmed by 4 bases and J by 5 bases, leaving 11 bases between them. Germline V gene lookup returns CDR1 KGHSH and CDR2 LQKENI. CDR3 sequence reads: CASSQQRGETQYF. The CDR3 DNA is TGTGCCAGCTCACAACAGAGAGGGGAGACCCAGTACTTC.

CDR3 loop: CATSRVKSSYNEQFF. The CDR3 coding sequence is TGTGCCACCAGCAGAGTAAAGAGCTCCTACAATGAGCAGTTCTTC. This rearrangement joins TRBV15 to TRBJ2-1; D ambiguous. CDR3 length: 15 amino acids. The germline V gene has CDR1 LNHNV and CDR2 YYDKDF (reference sequence). Trimming removed 1 base at V and 0 bases at J, with 7 bases between.

V usage is TRBV10-2 and J usage is TRBJ1-4; the D is unclear. The CDR3 is 14 amino acids. With 6 bases removed from V and 7 bases from J, the gap between germline ends came to 15 bases. In germline, CDR1 is WSHSY, CDR2 SAAADI. CDR3 nucleotides: TGCGCCAGCAGACACGGGCGAGTCAGTGAAAAACTGTTTTTT. Protein product: CASRHGRVSEKLFF.